This T cell receptor beta chain derives from a study of blood T cell repertoires in COVID-19. Across the study: Sites in the United States, Italy and Spain provided acute and convalescent COVID-19 samples. Sources were T cells, B-cell-depleted T cells, or PBMCs; the material itself was cDNA or gDNA.

Original processing methods: How many nucleated cells were present was estimated from reference gene primer amplification. The repertoire was sequenced with immunoSEQ multiplex PCR; TCRdb's copy has only in-frame clones and lacks some. The V and J calls and the clone size are those of that table, but D and trimming were determined from the DNA. The table lists over 200,000 clones, around nine tenths of them singletons, with less than 15% in the top ten. V dropped 6 bases and J dropped 6; count of bases not matched to a gene: 6. From germline, CDR1 is SNHLY and CDR2 FYNNEI. CDR3 length: 14 residues. The material sequenced was peripheral blood. The V call is TRBV2, the J call TRBJ2-5, with TRBD2 matching 11 bases. This TCR derives from a woman aged 18-30 years who had recovered from COVID-19. Here the CDR3 reads CASSKLAGEQTQYF. The CDR3 nucleotides are TGTGCCAGCAGCAAACTAGCGGGAGAACAGACCCAGTACTTC.